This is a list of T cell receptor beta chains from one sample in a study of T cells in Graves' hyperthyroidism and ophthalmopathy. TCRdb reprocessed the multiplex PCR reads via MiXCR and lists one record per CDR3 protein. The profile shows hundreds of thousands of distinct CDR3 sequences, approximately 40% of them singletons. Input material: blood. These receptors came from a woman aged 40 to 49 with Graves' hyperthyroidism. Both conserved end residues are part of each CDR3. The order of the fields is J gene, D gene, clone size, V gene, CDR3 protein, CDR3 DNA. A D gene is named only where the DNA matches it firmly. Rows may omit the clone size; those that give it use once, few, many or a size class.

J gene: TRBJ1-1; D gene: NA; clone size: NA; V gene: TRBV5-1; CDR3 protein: CASTSNERTEAFF; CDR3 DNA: TGCGCCAGCACCTCAAACGAACGTACTGAAGCTTTCTTT
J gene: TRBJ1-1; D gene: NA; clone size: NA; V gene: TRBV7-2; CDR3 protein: CASSQGSSSGTEAFF; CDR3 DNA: TGTGCCAGCAGCCAGGGGTCATCCTCGGGCACTGAAGCTTTCTTT
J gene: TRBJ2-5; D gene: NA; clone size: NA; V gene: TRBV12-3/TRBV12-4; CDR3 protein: CASSLVGRQETQYF; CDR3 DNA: TGTGCCAGCAGTTTAGTGGGGCGCCAAGAGACCCAGTACTTC
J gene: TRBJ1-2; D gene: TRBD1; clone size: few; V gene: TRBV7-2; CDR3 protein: CASSREPGQADGYTF; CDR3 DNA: TGTGCCAGCAGCCGCGAACCGGGACAGGCGGATGGCTACACCTTC
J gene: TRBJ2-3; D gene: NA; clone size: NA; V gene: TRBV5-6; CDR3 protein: CASSFSTSHTDTQYF; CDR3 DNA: TGTGCCAGCAGCTTTAGCACATCGCACACAGATACGCAGTATTTT
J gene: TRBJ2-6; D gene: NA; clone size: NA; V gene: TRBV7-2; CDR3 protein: CASSSRQGANVLTF; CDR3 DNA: TGTGCCAGCAGCTCCAGACAGGGGGCCAACGTCCTGACTTTC
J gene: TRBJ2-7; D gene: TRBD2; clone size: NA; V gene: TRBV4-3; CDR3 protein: CASSQGTSGRMGSYEQYF; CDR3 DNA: TGCGCCAGCAGCCAAGGGACTAGCGGGAGAATGGGATCCTACGAGCAGTACTTC
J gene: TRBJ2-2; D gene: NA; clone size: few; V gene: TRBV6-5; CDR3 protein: CASSYLTANTGELFF; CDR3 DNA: TGTGCCAGCAGTTATTTGACAGCGAACACCGGGGAGCTGTTTTTT
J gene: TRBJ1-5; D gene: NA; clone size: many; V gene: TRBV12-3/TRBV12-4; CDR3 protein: CASSTTGFLGQPQHF; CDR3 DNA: TGTGCCAGCAGTACAACAGGGTTCTTAGGGCAGCCCCAGCATTTT
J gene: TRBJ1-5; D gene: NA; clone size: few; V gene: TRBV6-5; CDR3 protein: CASSYNGPNQPQHF; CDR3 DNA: TGTGCCAGCAGTTACAACGGGCCTAATCAGCCCCAGCATTTT
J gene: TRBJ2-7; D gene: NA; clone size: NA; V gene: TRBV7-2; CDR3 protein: CATSSTYEQYF; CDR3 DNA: TGTGCCACCAGCAGCACCTACGAGCAGTACTTC
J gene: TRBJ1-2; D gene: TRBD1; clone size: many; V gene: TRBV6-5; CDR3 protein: CASSYGQGGWYGYTF; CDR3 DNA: TGTGCCAGCAGTTACGGACAGGGTGGTTGGTATGGCTACACCTTC
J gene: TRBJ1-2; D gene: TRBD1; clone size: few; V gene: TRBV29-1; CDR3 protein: CSVVGDSYGYTF; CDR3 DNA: TGCAGCGTTGTTGGGGACAGCTATGGCTACACCTTC
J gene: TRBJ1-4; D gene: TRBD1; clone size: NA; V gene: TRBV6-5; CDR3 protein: CASSLGTVTNGKLFF; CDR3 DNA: TGTGCCAGCAGCCTCGGGACAGTAACTAATGGAAAACTGTTTTTT
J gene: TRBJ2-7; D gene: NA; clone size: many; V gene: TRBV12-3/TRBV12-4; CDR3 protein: CASSFRGSYEQYF; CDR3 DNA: TGTGCCAGCAGTTTCCGTGGCAGCTACGAGCAGTACTTC
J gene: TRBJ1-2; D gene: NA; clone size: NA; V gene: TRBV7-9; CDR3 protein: CASSLNRESYGYTF; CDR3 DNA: TGTGCCAGCAGCTTAAACAGGGAGAGCTATGGCTACACCTTC
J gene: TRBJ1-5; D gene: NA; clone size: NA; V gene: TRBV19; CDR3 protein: CASSPARSDSLSNQPQHF; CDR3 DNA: TGTGCCAGTAGTCCGGCCCGGTCGGACAGTCTTAGCAATCAGCCCCAGCATTTT
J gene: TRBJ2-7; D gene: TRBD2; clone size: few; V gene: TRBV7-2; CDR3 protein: CASSPLAGGLDEQYF; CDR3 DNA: TGTGCCAGCAGCCCCTTGGCGGGGGGGCTGGACGAGCAGTACTTC
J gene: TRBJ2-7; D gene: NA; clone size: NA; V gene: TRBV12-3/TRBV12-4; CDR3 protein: CASSSGQAGEQYF; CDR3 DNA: TGTGCCAGCAGTTCTGGACAAGCTGGAGAGCAGTACTTC
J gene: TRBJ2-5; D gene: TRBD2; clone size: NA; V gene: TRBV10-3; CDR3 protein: CAISPRAGGRETQYF; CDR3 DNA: TGTGCCATCAGCCCCAGGGCGGGAGGTAGAGAGACCCAGTACTTC
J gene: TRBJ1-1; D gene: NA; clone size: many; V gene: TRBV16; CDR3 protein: CASSTGPGTEAFF; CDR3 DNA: TGTGCCAGCAGCACAGGACCTGGAACTGAAGCTTTCTTT
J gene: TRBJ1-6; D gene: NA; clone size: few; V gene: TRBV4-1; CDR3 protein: CASSQDRTSGSPLHF; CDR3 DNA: TGCGCCAGCAGCCAAGACAGGACATCGGGATCACCCCTCCACTTT
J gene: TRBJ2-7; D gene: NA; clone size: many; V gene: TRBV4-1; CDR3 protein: CASSQVTDRPYEQYF; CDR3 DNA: TGCGCCAGCAGCCAAGTAACGGACAGACCCTACGAGCAGTACTTC